This is a list of T cell receptor beta chains from one sample in a study of CD8 T cells in Susac syndrome. MiXCR, applied by TCRdb to the immunoSEQ multiplex PCR reads, yields one record per CDR3 protein. The sample lists some 90,000 distinct CDR3 sequences; 80% to 95% were seen once. Sequencing was carried out using CD8+ T cells from PBMCs. All receptors derive from a human donor in good health. The CDR3 runs from the conserved cysteine through the conserved F or W. The D gene is left open where the match is weak. A clone size is listed for some rows: how often the clone was seen (once, few, many), or a class if it is expanded.

j_gene: TRBJ2-6; abundance: .; v_gene: TRBV6-1; d_gene: TRBD1; CDR3nt: TGTGCCAGCAGTCCCCGGGACAGGGCCTTATCTGGGGCCAACGTCCTGACTTTC; CDR3aa: CASSPRDRALSGANVLTF
j_gene: TRBJ2-3; abundance: .; v_gene: TRBV29-1; d_gene: TRBD1; CDR3nt: TGCAGCGCACGGGACAGGGCCTCTGCAGATACGCAGTATTTT; CDR3aa: CSARDRASADTQYF
j_gene: TRBJ2-5; abundance: .; v_gene: TRBV9; d_gene: .; CDR3nt: TGTGCCAGCAGCTTCGGGAGTAAACAAGAGACCCAGTACTTC; CDR3aa: CASSFGSKQETQYF
j_gene: TRBJ2-1; abundance: .; v_gene: TRBV9; d_gene: TRBD2; CDR3nt: TGTGCCAGCAACGGGCCTAGGGGCGGGGGTTTGGGGAATGAGCAGTTCTTC; CDR3aa: CASNGPRGGGLGNEQFF
j_gene: TRBJ2-5; abundance: .; v_gene: TRBV7-9; d_gene: .; CDR3nt: TGTGCCAGCAGCTTGGATAGCCGAGAGACCCAGTACTTC; CDR3aa: CASSLDSRETQYF
j_gene: TRBJ1-3; abundance: .; v_gene: TRBV4-1; d_gene: .; CDR3nt: TGCGCCAGCATGCCCGCGGCTGCCGGAAACACCATATATTTT; CDR3aa: CASMPAAAGNTIYF
j_gene: TRBJ1-5; abundance: .; v_gene: TRBV12-3/TRBV12-4; d_gene: TRBD1; CDR3nt: TGTGCCAGCAGTTTGACCGCAGGGGGCGAACAGCCCCAGCATTTT; CDR3aa: CASSLTAGGEQPQHF
j_gene: TRBJ1-2; abundance: .; v_gene: TRBV4-1; d_gene: .; CDR3nt: TGCGCCAGCAGCCATCCCGGGGCAGACTATGGCTACACCTTC; CDR3aa: CASSHPGADYGYTF
j_gene: TRBJ1-4; abundance: .; v_gene: TRBV7-9; d_gene: .; CDR3nt: TGTGCCAGCAGCCGGACAGTGTCTAATGAAAAACTGTTTTTT; CDR3aa: CASSRTVSNEKLFF
j_gene: TRBJ2-3; abundance: .; v_gene: TRBV7-2; d_gene: TRBD2; CDR3nt: TGTGCCAGTAGGGCTAGCGGGGGAGGGGACACAGATACGCAGTATTTT; CDR3aa: CASRASGGGDTDTQYF
j_gene: TRBJ2-3; abundance: once; v_gene: TRBV12-3/TRBV12-4; d_gene: TRBD2; CDR3nt: TGTGCCAGCAGCCGGACTAGCGGGGGGGCTGCAGATACGCAGTATTTT; CDR3aa: CASSRTSGGAADTQYF
j_gene: TRBJ2-7; abundance: .; v_gene: TRBV9; d_gene: .; CDR3nt: TGTGCCAGCAGCCCGACGACAGGCTACGAGCAGTACTTC; CDR3aa: CASSPTTGYEQYF
j_gene: TRBJ1-2; abundance: .; v_gene: TRBV7-9; d_gene: .; CDR3nt: TGTGCCAGCAGCTTAGTGGACGCGGCCTATGGCTACACCTTC; CDR3aa: CASSLVDAAYGYTF
j_gene: TRBJ1-2; abundance: .; v_gene: TRBV20-1; d_gene: .; CDR3nt: TGCAGTGCTGAGGACATAGGTGGCTACACCTTC; CDR3aa: CSAEDIGGYTF
j_gene: TRBJ2-5; abundance: .; v_gene: TRBV7-3; d_gene: .; CDR3nt: TGTGCCAGCAGCCTAAATGGACTCAGGGGAGAGACCCAGTACTTC; CDR3aa: CASSLNGLRGETQYF
j_gene: TRBJ2-7; abundance: .; v_gene: TRBV7-8; d_gene: TRBD1; CDR3nt: TGTGCCAGCAGCCCTCGGACAGGGGGACCCTACGAGCAGTACTTC; CDR3aa: CASSPRTGGPYEQYF
j_gene: TRBJ1-5; abundance: .; v_gene: TRBV19; d_gene: .; CDR3nt: TGTGCCAGTAGTATTAGGACAGAGAATAGCAATCAGCCCCAGCATTTT; CDR3aa: CASSIRTENSNQPQHF
j_gene: TRBJ2-7; abundance: .; v_gene: TRBV7-9; d_gene: .; CDR3nt: TGTGCCAGCAGCTTAGGGGTGGAGGACGAGCAGTACTTC; CDR3aa: CASSLGVEDEQYF
j_gene: TRBJ2-1; abundance: .; v_gene: TRBV27; d_gene: TRBD2; CDR3nt: TGTGCCAGCACCCCCGGGACTAGCGGGTTGGATGAGCAGTTCTTC; CDR3aa: CASTPGTSGLDEQFF
j_gene: TRBJ2-2; abundance: .; v_gene: TRBV29-1; d_gene: .; CDR3nt: TGCAGCGTTTATTTCACCGGGGAGCTGTTTTTT; CDR3aa: CSVYFTGELFF
j_gene: TRBJ2-5; abundance: .; v_gene: TRBV12-3/TRBV12-4; d_gene: .; CDR3nt: TGTGCCAGCAAAACGGGCCCAGGGGGGGAGACCCAGTACTTC; CDR3aa: CASKTGPGGETQYF
j_gene: TRBJ2-2; abundance: .; v_gene: TRBV7-9; d_gene: .; CDR3nt: TGTGCCAGCAGCTTTGAGGGGGTGAACGCCGGGGAGCTGTTTTTT; CDR3aa: CASSFEGVNAGELFF
j_gene: TRBJ2-2; abundance: .; v_gene: TRBV6-5; d_gene: .; CDR3nt: TGTGCCAGCAGTTACTCCGGGGAGGGGGCGAGCACCGGGGAGCTGTTTTTT; CDR3aa: CASSYSGEGASTGELFF
j_gene: TRBJ2-7; abundance: few; v_gene: TRBV4-1; d_gene: .; CDR3nt: TGCGCCAGCAGCGAAGGACCCGGGTACGAGCAGTACTTC; CDR3aa: CASSEGPGYEQYF
j_gene: TRBJ2-1; abundance: .; v_gene: TRBV5-1; d_gene: .; CDR3nt: TGCGCCAGCAGCTTGAGGTCCCCTGGGGTCAATGAGCAGTTCTTC; CDR3aa: CASSLRSPGVNEQFF
j_gene: TRBJ2-5; abundance: .; v_gene: TRBV9; d_gene: TRBD2; CDR3nt: TGTGCCAGCAAACCAGCGGGGCAAGAGACCCAGTACTTC; CDR3aa: CASKPAGQETQYF
j_gene: TRBJ1-4; abundance: .; v_gene: TRBV20-1; d_gene: .; CDR3nt: TGCAGTGCTAGAGATTTGGCAGTTAATGAAAAACTGTTTTTT; CDR3aa: CSARDLAVNEKLFF
j_gene: TRBJ2-2; abundance: .; v_gene: TRBV12-3/TRBV12-4; d_gene: TRBD2; CDR3nt: TGTGCCAGCAGCACCGGGACTAGCGGGGGGGCTGGCACCGGGGAGCTGTTTTTT; CDR3aa: CASSTGTSGGAGTGELFF
j_gene: TRBJ2-7; abundance: once; v_gene: TRBV11-2; d_gene: .; CDR3nt: TGTGCCAGCAGCGATATCATCGTCGAACATCGAATCTACGAGCAGTACTTC; CDR3aa: CASSDIIVEHRIYEQYF
j_gene: TRBJ2-3; abundance: .; v_gene: TRBV3-1; d_gene: .; CDR3nt: TGTGCCAGCAGCCAAGATAGGGATACGCAGTATTTT; CDR3aa: CASSQDRDTQYF
j_gene: TRBJ1-6; abundance: once; v_gene: TRBV15; d_gene: TRBD1; CDR3nt: TGTGCCACCAGCTCCCACAGGGGACTCGGGAATTCACCCCTCCACTTT; CDR3aa: CATSSHRGLGNSPLHF
j_gene: TRBJ2-3; abundance: .; v_gene: TRBV2; d_gene: .; CDR3nt: TGTGCCAGCAACCCCGGCTGGCTCACAGATACGCAGTATTTT; CDR3aa: CASNPGWLTDTQYF
j_gene: TRBJ2-5; abundance: .; v_gene: TRBV7-3; d_gene: .; CDR3nt: TGTGCCAGCAGCTTTAACGGGGGGCTACAAGAGACCCAGTACTTC; CDR3aa: CASSFNGGLQETQYF
j_gene: TRBJ2-5; abundance: .; v_gene: TRBV11-2; d_gene: .; CDR3nt: TGTGCCAGCAGCTCCCATCAAGAGACCCAGTACTTC; CDR3aa: CASSSHQETQYF